Each of the 32 T cell receptor beta chains below was sequenced from the same sample in a study of T cells in Graves' hyperthyroidism and ophthalmopathy. There were TCR beta CDR3 regions amplified from RNA transcripts. The TCR CDR3 was amplified in a first-round RT-PCR using the HTBI primer set. One entry per CDR3 protein results from TCRdb running MiXCR on the multiplex PCR reads. Of some 620,000 distinct CDR3 sequences in the sample, roughly 16% are singletons; the top ten hold over 3.5%. Sequencing was done on a sample of blood. These receptors all come from a woman under 40 with Graves' hyperthyroidism.

This clonotype was seen only a few times. The J gene is TRBJ2-1, the V gene TRBV29-1; tentative D call: TRBD1 (5 bases). This CDR3 region has 13 residues. The germline CDR1 and CDR2 sequences are SQVTM and ANQGSEA. V gave up 1 base and J gave up 5 bases, with 9 bases separating them. The DNA of the CDR3 is TGCAGCGTTGAAGTAGGGGCTAACAATGAGCAGTTCTTC. It yields the protein CSVEVGANNEQFF.

This clonotype appeared a few times. J is TRBJ1-5 and V is TRBV7-8; possibly TRBD1 for D (6 bases). Germline CDR1 reads SGHVS; CDR2 reads FQNEAQ. Trimming removed 5 bases at V and 2 bases at J, with 13 bases between. CDR3 length: 15 amino acids. The CDR3 is CASSHRRQGNQPQHF. CDR3 nucleotides: TGTGCCAGCAGCCACCGCAGACAGGGCAATCAGCCCCAGCATTTT.

In this sample, this clonotype turned up a few times. This rearrangement joins TRBV11-3 to TRBJ2-3, with 8 bases fitting TRBD1. J was trimmed by 2 bases and V by 5 bases; bases with no gene match: 6. The CDR3 consists of 15 residues. CDR1 and CDR2 (germline): SGHNT, YENEEA. The CDR3 is CASSKGTGSTDTQYF. The CDR3, as DNA: TGTGCCAGCAGCAAAGGGACAGGCTCCACAGATACGCAGTATTTT.

This clonotype was picked up many times. This rearrangement joins TRBV2 to TRBJ1-2; D ambiguous. Germline CDR1 reads SNHLY; CDR2 reads FYNNEI. With 7 bases removed from V and 6 bases from J, the gap between germline ends came to 12 bases. This CDR3 spans 12 amino acids. CDR3 region: CASTVQYDGYTF. CDR3 DNA sequence: TGTGCCAGCACTGTGCAATACGATGGCTACACCTTC.

There are many counts of this clonotype. The chain carries TRBV12-3 or TRBV12-4 and TRBJ1-1; D uncertain. V gave up 2 bases and J gave up 1 base, with 8 bases separating them. The CDR3 totals 14 residues. This CDR3 is CASSLIPRNTEAFF. The CDR3 bases are TGTGCCAGCAGTTTAATTCCAAGGAACACTGAAGCTTTCTTT.

This clonotype showed up many times. This chain joins TRBV24-1 and TRBJ2-3; a possible D gene is TRBD2 (5 bases). CDR3 length: 14 residues. V lost 6 bases, J lost 4 bases, and 13 bases lay in between. CDR1 is KGHDR and CDR2 is SFDVKD in the germline V gene. CDR3: CATSRPGSSDTQYF. The CDR3 region has the DNA TGTGCCACCAGTCGACCGGGATCGTCAGATACGCAGTATTTT.

Ten or more counts support this clonotype. The chain joins TRBV3-1 to TRBJ1-1; no reliable D call. This CDR3 is 13 amino acids long. Trimming stripped 4 bases from V and 3 bases from J, with 9 bases between. Germline loops: CDR1 LGHDT, CDR2 YNNKEL (reference sequence). In nucleotides, the CDR3 is TGTGCCAGCAGCCGGGGAGGGTACACTGAAGCTTTCTTT. Amino acids: CASSRGGYTEAFF.

The V call is TRBV18, the J call TRBJ1-4; D may be TRBD1 (5 bases). V was shortened by 6 bases and J by 8 bases, with 13 bases between the two germline ends. Germline V gene data show CDR1 as KGHSH and CDR2 as LQKENI. There are 13 residues in the CDR3. CDR3 in amino acids: CASSGTHGEKLFF. The DNA of the CDR3 is TGTGCCAGCTCCGGGACCCATGGAGAAAAACTGTTTTTT.

This clonotype was seen more than once but under ten times. V is TRBV19 and J is TRBJ2-7; D is perhaps TRBD1 or TRBD2 (5 bases each). Between the trimmed V and J ends, which lost 5 bases and 4 bases, there was a span of 21 bases. The CDR3 loop spans 16 amino acids. CDR1 LNHDA and CDR2 SQIVND come from the germline V gene (reference sequence). CDR3 in amino acids: CASSPKGPLPWYEQYF. DNA for the CDR3: TGTGCCAGTAGTCCGAAGGGACCCCTGCCATGGTACGAGCAGTACTTC.

V and J are TRBV15 and TRBJ2-7; tentatively, D is TRBD1 (6 bases). The germline V and J ends were trimmed by 0 bases and 3 bases, with 12 bases remaining between them. Germline V gene data show CDR1 as LNHNV and CDR2 as YYDKDF (reference sequence). The CDR3 loop spans 15 amino acids. The CDR3: CATSRDIGQSYEQYF. For the CDR3, the DNA is TGTGCCACCAGCAGAGATATCGGACAGAGCTACGAGCAGTACTTC.

This clonotype has a count of ten or more. The genes are TRBV20-1 and TRBJ2-7; D perhaps matches TRBD2 (6 bases). Germline V lookup: CDR1 DFQATT, CDR2 SNEGSKA (reference sequence). This CDR3 has 13 residues. The V end lost 1 base, the J end lost 6 bases, and 13 bases lay between the germline ends. CDR3 in DNA: TGCAGTGCTAGAGCCGGGAGTGAACTCGAGCAGTACTTC. Protein: CSARAGSELEQYF.

V usage is TRBV20-1 and J usage is TRBJ1-3; perhaps TRBD1 as D (6 bases). Trimming left V 0 bases short and J 6 bases short, with 18 bases between. CDR1 and CDR2 from the germline V gene are DFQATT and SNEGSKA (reference sequence). The CDR3 sequence is 16 residues long. The CDR3 protein is CSARDLGGGHANTIYF. DNA of the CDR3: TGCAGTGCTAGAGATCTAGGGGGAGGGCACGCAAACACCATATATTTT.

Concerning this clonotype: This could be a read error, since a much larger clone is one nucleotide away. This likely comes from a read error, as the CDR3 has no conserved phenylalanine or tryptophan at its end. V is TRBV20-1 and J is TRBJ2-1; a possible D gene is TRBD1 (6 bases). The V and J ends lost 2 bases and 2 bases respectively, with 16 bases between them. The CDR3 runs 16 residues. CDR1 is DFQATT and CDR2 is SNEGSKA in the germline V gene (reference sequence). Here the CDR3 reads CSARLHGTITYNEQFL. The CDR3, as DNA: TGCAGTGCTAGACTTCACGGGACAATTACCTACAATGAGCAGTTCCTC.

This clonotype was seen at least ten times. The chain couples TRBV12-3 or TRBV12-4 to TRBJ2-1; D is ambiguous. The CDR3 is made up of 12 amino acids. The V end was cut by 3 bases, the J end by 7 bases, with 7 bases between. The CDR3 nucleotides read TGTGCCAGCAGTTTCGCGTATAATGAGCAGTTCTTC. This encodes CASSFAYNEQFF.

As regards this clonotype: One base away lies a much larger clone, so this may be a sequencing read error. The V and J genes are TRBV2 and TRBJ1-5, with TRBD1 matching 10 bases. CDR3 length: 12 amino acids. V lost 8 bases and J lost 9; bases outside the gene matches: 4. The V gene's germline CDR1 is SNHLY and CDR2 FYNNEI. CDR3 sequence: CASRTGGPPQHF. The CDR3 DNA is TGTGCCAGCCGGACAGGGGGTCCGCCCCAGCATTTT.

This clonotype was detected ten times or more. The rearrangement joins TRBV20-1 to TRBJ1-1; D may be TRBD1 (6 bases). Trimming left V 3 bases short and J 4 bases short, with 12 bases between. Germline assignment: CDR1 DFQATT and CDR2 SNEGSKA (reference sequence). The CDR3 runs to 13 residues. The DNA for the CDR3 is TGCAGTGCTAGGGGACCCAGGGGCACTGAAGCTTTCTTT. Translated: CSARGPRGTEAFF.

The rearrangement joins TRBV5-1 to TRBJ2-5, with D possibly TRBD1 on 6 matching bases. Germline lookup yields CDR1 SGHRS and CDR2 YFSETQ. The CDR3 runs 16 residues. V was clipped by 3 bases and J by 5 bases, with 20 bases between them. The CDR3 region has the DNA TGCGCCAGCAGCTACCATCTACAGGGTGACGGGGAGACCCAGTACTTC. Amino acids: CASSYHLQGDGETQYF.

At least ten counts were recorded for this clonotype. The genes are TRBV7-9 and TRBJ2-7, with 10 bases aligning to TRBD2. The CDR3 contains 14 residues. Per germline, CDR1 SEHNR and CDR2 FQNEAQ (reference sequence). J gave up 3 bases and V 4 bases, and 3 bases lay outside the gene matches. CDR3 sequence: CASSSTSGVYEQYF. CDR3 bases: TGTGCCAGCAGCTCAACTAGCGGGGTCTACGAGCAGTACTTC.

This clonotype was observed at least ten times. The CDR3 protein is CASRRTGGNYGYTF. DNA for the CDR3: TGTGCCAGCAGGCGGACAGGGGGCAACTATGGCTACACCTTC. This chain links TRBV3-1 with TRBJ1-2; 11 bases match TRBD1. CDR1 and CDR2 from the germline V gene are LGHDT and YNNKEL (reference sequence). This CDR3 comprises 14 residues. The trim removed 6 bases at V and 2 bases at J, leaving 2 bases unmatched.

In this sample, this clonotype turned up many times. The genes are TRBV11-3 and TRBJ2-3; no firm D call. This CDR3 comprises 15 residues. V lost 4 bases and J lost 0, with 11 bases in between. Germline CDR1 reads SGHNT; CDR2 reads YENEEA. CDR3 nucleotides: TGTGCCAGCAGCTGGGGAAAAACTAGCACAGATACGCAGTATTTT. Translated: CASSWGKTSTDTQYF. The full variable domain, rest sourced from reference TRBV11-3 and TRBJ2-3, is EAGVVQSPRYKIIEKKQPVAFWCNPISGHNTLYWYLQNLGQGPELLIRYENEEAVDDSQLPKDRFSAERLKGVDSTLKIQPAELGDSAVYLCASSWGKTSTDTQYFGPGTRLTVL.

The chain combines TRBV19 with TRBJ2-1; TRBD2 aligns across 7 bases. Germline CDR1 and CDR2: LNHDA and SQIVND (reference sequence). The CDR3 sequence is 14 residues long. The junction had 7 bases not matched to a gene; V was cut back by 4 bases and J by 7 bases. The CDR3 protein is CASSSGSVVNEQFF. The CDR3 DNA reads TGTGCCAGTAGTAGCGGGAGCGTGGTGAATGAGCAGTTCTTC.

Many counts were recorded for this clonotype. V is TRBV20-1 and J is TRBJ1-4, with a possible D match to TRBD1 (6 bases). The V end was cut by 5 bases, the J end by 0 bases, with 7 bases between. The CDR3 consists of 13 residues. Germline CDR1 and CDR2: DFQATT and SNEGSKA (reference sequence). In nucleotides, the CDR3 is TGCAGTGCTCGACAGGCAACTAATGAAAAACTGTTTTTT. Protein sequence: CSARQATNEKLFF.

This chain connects TRBV19 to TRBJ1-1, with D hard to call. V was clipped by 1 base and J by 2 bases, with 8 bases between them. CDR1 LNHDA and CDR2 SQIVND come from the germline V gene (reference sequence). This CDR3 comprises 14 residues. The CDR3 DNA is TGTGCCAGTAGTATAGCAGTGTTCAACACTGAAGCTTTCTTT. Protein: CASSIAVFNTEAFF.

A word on this clonotype: Possible read error: a much larger clone is one base away. V gene TRBV18 combines with J gene TRBJ2-7; 7 nucleotides align to TRBD1. Germline-derived CDR1 and CDR2 are KGHSH and LQKENI. The CDR3 is 13 residues long. The J segment lost 6 bases and the V segment lost 3 bases, leaving 5 bases of the junction unmatched. In DNA form, the CDR3 reads TGTGCCAGCTCACCCGGGACAGAGCTCGAGCAGTACTTC. This gives the protein CASSPGTELEQYF.

The chain uses TRBV6-2 or TRBV6-3 and TRBJ1-5; D remains unclear. The V and J ends lost 6 bases and 5 bases respectively, with 17 bases between them. The CDR3 is 15 amino acids. The germline gives CDR1 MNHEY, CDR2 SVGEGT. For the CDR3, the DNA is TGTGCCAGCAGCGTAAGGGAGGTGGGCGATCAGCCCCAGCATTTT. This translates into CASSVREVGDQPQHF.

This clonotype has more than one count but fewer than ten. The V call is TRBV9, the J call TRBJ2-7; D ambiguous. V lost 2 bases and J 2 bases, leaving 8 bases between the germline ends. The CDR3 totals 13 residues. Germline V gene data show CDR1 as SGDLS and CDR2 as YYNGEE. The CDR3: CASSVTETYEQYF. DNA of the CDR3: TGTGCCAGCAGCGTGACGGAAACCTACGAGCAGTACTTC.

This clonotype was recorded at least ten times. This chain connects TRBV6-1 to TRBJ2-3; 11 nucleotides agree with TRBD2. V lost 2 bases, J lost 0 bases, and 7 bases stayed unmatched. Looked up from germline, CDR1 is MNHNS and CDR2 is SASEGT. This CDR3 spans 18 amino acids. The CDR3 nucleotides are TGTGCCAGCAGTGAACGGCCTAGCGGGAGGACTAGCACAGATACGCAGTATTTT. Translated: CASSERPSGRTSTDTQYF.

This clonotype has a count of ten or more. The chain combines TRBV11-2 with TRBJ1-2; the D gene is possibly TRBD1 (5 bases). CDR1 SGHAT and CDR2 FQNNGV come from the germline V gene. The CDR3 contains 14 residues. V lost 1 base and J 5 bases, leaving 11 bases between the germline ends. As DNA, the CDR3 is TGTGCCAGCAGCTTAGCCGGGACGGAGTATGGCTACACCTTC. Translated: CASSLAGTEYGYTF.

The table lists this clonotype with a few counts. The CDR3 loop reads CATSDSPLTDTQYF. The DNA for the CDR3 is TGTGCCACCAGTGATTCGCCGCTTACAGATACGCAGTATTTT. The genes are TRBV24-1 and TRBJ2-3; D remains ambiguous. Germline V CDR1 and CDR2: KGHDR, SFDVKD. V gave up 2 bases and J gave up 3 bases, with 8 bases separating them. This CDR3 contains 14 residues.

Of note for this clonotype: A much larger clone lies a single base off, so this may be a read error. The chain combines TRBV10-3 with TRBJ2-7; TRBD2 aligns across 7 bases. Germline V gene lookup returns CDR1 ENHRY and CDR2 SYGVKD. CDR3 length equals 15 residues. V lost 5 bases, J lost 6 bases, and 13 bases stayed unmatched. In nucleotides, the CDR3 is TGTGCCATCAGTTACACGGGTCCGGGGGGTAGCGAGCAGTACTTC. Translating gives CAISYTGPGGSEQYF.

The rearrangement joins TRBV12-3 or TRBV12-4 to TRBJ2-3; the match to TRBD2 covers 8 bases. The CDR3 is 15 residues long. The V gene end was trimmed by 4 bases and the J gene end by 4 bases; junction bases not matched to a gene: 7. The CDR3 bases are TGTGCCAGCAGTTCCGGGGGGGCGCAGGCAGATACGCAGTATTTT. It translates to CASSSGGAQADTQYF.

This clonotype occurred many times. The CDR3 bases are TGTGCCAGCAGCCAAAATTCGAACATTCAGTACTTC. This translates into CASSQNSNIQYF. The rearrangement joins TRBV3-1 to TRBJ2-4; D unclear. V lost 2 bases to trimming and J lost 7 bases, with 6 bases between them. CDR1 is LGHDT and CDR2 is YNNKEL in the germline V gene (reference sequence). CDR3 length: 12 amino acids.